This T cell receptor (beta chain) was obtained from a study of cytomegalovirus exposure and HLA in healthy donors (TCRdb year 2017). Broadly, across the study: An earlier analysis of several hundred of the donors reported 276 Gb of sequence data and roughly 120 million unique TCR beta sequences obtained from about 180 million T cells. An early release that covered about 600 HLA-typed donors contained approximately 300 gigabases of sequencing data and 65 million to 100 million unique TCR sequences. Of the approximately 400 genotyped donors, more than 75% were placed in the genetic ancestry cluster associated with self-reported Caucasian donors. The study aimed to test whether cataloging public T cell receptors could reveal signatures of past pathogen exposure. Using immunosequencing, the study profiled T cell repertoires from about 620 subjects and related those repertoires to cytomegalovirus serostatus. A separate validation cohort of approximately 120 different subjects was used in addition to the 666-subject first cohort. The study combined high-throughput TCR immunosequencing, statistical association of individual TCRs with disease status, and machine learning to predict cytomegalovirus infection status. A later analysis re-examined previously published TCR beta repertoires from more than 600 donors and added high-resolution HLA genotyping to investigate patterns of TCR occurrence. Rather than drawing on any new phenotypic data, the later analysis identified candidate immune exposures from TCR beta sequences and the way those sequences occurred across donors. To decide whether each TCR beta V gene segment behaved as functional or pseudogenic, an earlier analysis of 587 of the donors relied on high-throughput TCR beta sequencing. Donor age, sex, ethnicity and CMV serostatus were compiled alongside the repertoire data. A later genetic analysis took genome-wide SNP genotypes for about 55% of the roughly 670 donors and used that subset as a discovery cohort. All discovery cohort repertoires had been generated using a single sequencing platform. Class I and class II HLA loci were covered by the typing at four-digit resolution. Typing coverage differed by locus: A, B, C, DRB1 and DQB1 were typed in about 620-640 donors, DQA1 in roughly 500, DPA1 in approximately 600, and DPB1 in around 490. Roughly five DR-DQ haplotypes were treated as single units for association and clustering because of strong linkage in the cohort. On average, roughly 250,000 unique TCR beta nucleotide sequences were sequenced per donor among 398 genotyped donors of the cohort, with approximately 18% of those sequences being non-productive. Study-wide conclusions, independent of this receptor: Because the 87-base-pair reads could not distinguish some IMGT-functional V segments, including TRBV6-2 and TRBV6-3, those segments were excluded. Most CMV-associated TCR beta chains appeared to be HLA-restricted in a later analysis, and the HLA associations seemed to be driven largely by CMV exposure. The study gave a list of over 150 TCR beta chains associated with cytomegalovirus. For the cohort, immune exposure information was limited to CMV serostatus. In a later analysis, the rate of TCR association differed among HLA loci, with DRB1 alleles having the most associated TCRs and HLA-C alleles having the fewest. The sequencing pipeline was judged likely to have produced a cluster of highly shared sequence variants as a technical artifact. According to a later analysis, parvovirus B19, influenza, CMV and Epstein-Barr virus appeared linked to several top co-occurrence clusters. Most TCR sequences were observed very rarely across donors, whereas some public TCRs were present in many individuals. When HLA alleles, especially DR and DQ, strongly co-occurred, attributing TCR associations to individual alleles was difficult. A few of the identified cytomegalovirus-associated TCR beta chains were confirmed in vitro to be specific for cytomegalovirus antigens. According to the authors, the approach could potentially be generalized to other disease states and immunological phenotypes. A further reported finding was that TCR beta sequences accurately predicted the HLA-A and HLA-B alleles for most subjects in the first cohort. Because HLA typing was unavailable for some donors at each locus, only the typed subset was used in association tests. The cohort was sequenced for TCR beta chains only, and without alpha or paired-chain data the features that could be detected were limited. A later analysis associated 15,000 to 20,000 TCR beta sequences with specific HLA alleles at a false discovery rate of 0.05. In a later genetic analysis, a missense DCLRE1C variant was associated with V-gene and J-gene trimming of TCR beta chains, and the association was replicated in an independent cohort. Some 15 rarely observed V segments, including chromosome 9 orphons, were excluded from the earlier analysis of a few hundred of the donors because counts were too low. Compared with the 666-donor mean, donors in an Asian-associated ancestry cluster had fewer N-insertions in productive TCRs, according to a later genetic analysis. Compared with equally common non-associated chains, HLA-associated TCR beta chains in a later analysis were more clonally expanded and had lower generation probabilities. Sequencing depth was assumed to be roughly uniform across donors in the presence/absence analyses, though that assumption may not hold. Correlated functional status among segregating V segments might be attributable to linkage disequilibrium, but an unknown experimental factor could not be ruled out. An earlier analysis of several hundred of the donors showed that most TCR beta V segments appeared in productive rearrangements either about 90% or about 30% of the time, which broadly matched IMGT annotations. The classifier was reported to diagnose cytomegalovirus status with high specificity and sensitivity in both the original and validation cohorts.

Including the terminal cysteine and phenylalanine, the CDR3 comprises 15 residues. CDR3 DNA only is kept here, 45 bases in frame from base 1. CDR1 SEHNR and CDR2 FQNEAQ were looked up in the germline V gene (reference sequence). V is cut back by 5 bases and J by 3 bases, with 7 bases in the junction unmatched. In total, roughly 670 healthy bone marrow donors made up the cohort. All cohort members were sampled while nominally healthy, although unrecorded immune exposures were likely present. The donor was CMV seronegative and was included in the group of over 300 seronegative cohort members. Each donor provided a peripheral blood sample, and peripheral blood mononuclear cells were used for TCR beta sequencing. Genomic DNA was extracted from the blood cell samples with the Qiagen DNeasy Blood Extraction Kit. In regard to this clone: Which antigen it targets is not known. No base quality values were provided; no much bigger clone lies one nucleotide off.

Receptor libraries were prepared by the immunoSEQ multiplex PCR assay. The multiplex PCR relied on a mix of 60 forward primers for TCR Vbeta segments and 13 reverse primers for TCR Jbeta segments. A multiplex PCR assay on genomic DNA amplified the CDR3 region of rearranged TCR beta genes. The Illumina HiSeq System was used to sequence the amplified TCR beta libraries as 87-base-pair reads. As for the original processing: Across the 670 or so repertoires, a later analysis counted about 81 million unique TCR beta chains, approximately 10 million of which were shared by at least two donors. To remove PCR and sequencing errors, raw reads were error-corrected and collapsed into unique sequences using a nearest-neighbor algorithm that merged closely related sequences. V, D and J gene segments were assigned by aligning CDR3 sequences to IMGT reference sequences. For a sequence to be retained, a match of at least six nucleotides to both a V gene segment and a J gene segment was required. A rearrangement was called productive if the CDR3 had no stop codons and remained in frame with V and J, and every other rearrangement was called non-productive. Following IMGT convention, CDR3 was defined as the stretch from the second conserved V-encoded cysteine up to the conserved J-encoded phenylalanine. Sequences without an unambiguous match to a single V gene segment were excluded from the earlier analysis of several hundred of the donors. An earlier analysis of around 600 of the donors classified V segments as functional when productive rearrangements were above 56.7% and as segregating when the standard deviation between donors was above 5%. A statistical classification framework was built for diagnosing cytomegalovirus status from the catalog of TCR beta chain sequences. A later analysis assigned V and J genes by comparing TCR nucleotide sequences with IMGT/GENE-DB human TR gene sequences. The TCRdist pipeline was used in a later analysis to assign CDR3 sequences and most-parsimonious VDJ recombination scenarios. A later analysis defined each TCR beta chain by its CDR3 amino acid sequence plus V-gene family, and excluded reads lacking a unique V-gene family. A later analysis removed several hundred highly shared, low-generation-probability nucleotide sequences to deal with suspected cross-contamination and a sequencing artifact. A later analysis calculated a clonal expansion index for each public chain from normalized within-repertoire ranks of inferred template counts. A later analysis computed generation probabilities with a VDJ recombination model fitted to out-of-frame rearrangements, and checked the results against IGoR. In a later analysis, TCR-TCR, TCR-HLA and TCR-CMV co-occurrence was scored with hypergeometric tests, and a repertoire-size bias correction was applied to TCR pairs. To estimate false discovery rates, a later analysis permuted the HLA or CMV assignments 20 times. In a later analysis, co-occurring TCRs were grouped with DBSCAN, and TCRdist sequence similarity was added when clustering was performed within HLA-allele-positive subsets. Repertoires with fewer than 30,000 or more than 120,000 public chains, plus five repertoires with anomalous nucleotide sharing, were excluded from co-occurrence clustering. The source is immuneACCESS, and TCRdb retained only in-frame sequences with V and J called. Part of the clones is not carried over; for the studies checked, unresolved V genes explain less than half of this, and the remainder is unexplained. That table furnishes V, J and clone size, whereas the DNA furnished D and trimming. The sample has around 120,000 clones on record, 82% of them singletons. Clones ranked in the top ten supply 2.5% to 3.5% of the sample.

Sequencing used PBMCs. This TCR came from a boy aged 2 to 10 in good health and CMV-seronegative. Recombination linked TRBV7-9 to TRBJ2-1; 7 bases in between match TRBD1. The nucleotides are TGTGCCAGCAGCCTCCAGGGGGTTAACTACAATGAGCAGTTCTTC. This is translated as CASSLQGVNYNEQFF.